The TCR beta chain under discussion was sequenced for a study of T cell changes during pregnancy in multiple sclerosis. The CDR3 has 13 residues. Trimming removed 7 bases at V and 6 bases at J, with 12 bases between. From germline, CDR1 is MNHEY and CDR2 SVGAGI. Clones were sequenced by immunoSEQ multiplex PCR, and TCRdb holds only the in-frame ones, with some missing. The data contain some 70,000 clones, 85% to 95% of them singletons. The chain uses TRBV6-5 and TRBJ2-2; D may be TRBD1 (5 bases). This receptor was taken from a female donor in good health, enrolled as a control in a pregnancy study. The sequencing here drew on CD8+ T cells from peripheral blood mononuclear cells, taken in the third trimester of pregnancy. CDR3 sequence: CASTPQGPGELFF. CDR3 sequence (DNA): TGTGCCAGCACCCCCCAGGGTCCCGGGGAGCTGTTTTTT.